Listed below are T cell receptor beta chains from one sample, sequenced in a study of T cells in localized non-small cell lung cancer. TCRdb keeps only in-frame clones here, not all; method: immunoSEQ multiplex PCR. The sample has around 78,000 clones; around 80% are singletons. Sequencing was performed on peripheral blood, taken before any cancer treatment. The receptor set was obtained from a female donor of 60 years or more with stage I lung adenocarcinoma. The CDR3 runs from the conserved cysteine through the conserved F or W. D genes are given only for firm matches. Size values are once, few and many counts, or a class for expanded clones, and some rows have none.

clone_size: -; d_call: -; v_call: TRBV19; j_call: TRBJ1-2; cdr3_nt: TGTGCCAGTAGGACGGGCTACACCTTC; cdr3_aa: CASRTGYTF
clone_size: -; d_call: TRBD1; v_call: TRBV11-2; j_call: TRBJ2-3; cdr3_nt: TGTGCCAGCAGCTTAGGGACAGGGACAGATACGCAGTATTTT; cdr3_aa: CASSLGTGTDTQYF
clone_size: -; d_call: -; v_call: TRBV6-1; j_call: TRBJ1-2; cdr3_nt: TGTGCCAGCACCACAGGGTACTATGGCTACACCTTC; cdr3_aa: CASTTGYYGYTF
clone_size: -; d_call: -; v_call: TRBV27; j_call: TRBJ1-5; cdr3_nt: TGTGCCAGCAGGATGAACACCCAACAGGACCAGCCCCAGCATTTT; cdr3_aa: CASRMNTQQDQPQHF
clone_size: once; d_call: TRBD2; v_call: TRBV30; j_call: TRBJ2-2; cdr3_nt: TGTGCCTGGAGTCGTGGCGGGGGGCTGGGCACCGGGGAGCTGTTTTTT; cdr3_aa: CAWSRGGGLGTGELFF
clone_size: -; d_call: -; v_call: TRBV7-9; j_call: TRBJ1-1; cdr3_nt: TGTGCCAGCAGCCCTGGGGGGTACACTGAAGCTTTCTTT; cdr3_aa: CASSPGGYTEAFF
clone_size: -; d_call: -; v_call: TRBV28; j_call: TRBJ2-1; cdr3_nt: TGTGCCAGCAGGAGGGACTCCGTCGCCTACAATGAGCAGTTCTTC; cdr3_aa: CASRRDSVAYNEQFF
clone_size: few; d_call: -; v_call: TRBV5-4; j_call: TRBJ1-1; cdr3_nt: TGTGCCAGCAGCTCGAAAAGGTTCAACACTGAAGCTTTCTTT; cdr3_aa: CASSSKRFNTEAFF
clone_size: -; d_call: -; v_call: TRBV7-2; j_call: TRBJ2-5; cdr3_nt: TGTGCCAGCAGCTTAGTTGGGGCTGGCCGGGAGACCCAGTACTTC; cdr3_aa: CASSLVGAGRETQYF
clone_size: few; d_call: -; v_call: TRBV7-9; j_call: TRBJ2-7; cdr3_nt: TGTGCCAGCAGCAGCTTCGACAGGAAACTATCCTACGAGCAGTACTTC; cdr3_aa: CASSSFDRKLSYEQYF
clone_size: -; d_call: -; v_call: TRBV5-3; j_call: TRBJ1-5; cdr3_nt: TGTGCCAGAAGCTTGTTGGGAGCTCCCCTAAGGAAGCCCCAGCATTTT; cdr3_aa: CARSLLGAPLRKPQHF
clone_size: -; d_call: -; v_call: TRBV7-6; j_call: TRBJ2-7; cdr3_nt: TGTGCCAGCAGCTTAGAGGCCGGCCCTAACTACGAGCAGTACTTC; cdr3_aa: CASSLEAGPNYEQYF
clone_size: -; d_call: -; v_call: TRBV5-6; j_call: TRBJ1-5; cdr3_nt: TGTGCCAGCAGGGGAGAAGGCCCTAGCAATCAGCCCCAGCATTTT; cdr3_aa: CASRGEGPSNQPQHF
clone_size: few; d_call: -; v_call: TRBV5-1; j_call: TRBJ1-2; cdr3_nt: TGCGCCAGCAGCTTAGGTCAGCGTTTTGACTATGGCTACACCTTC; cdr3_aa: CASSLGQRFDYGYTF
clone_size: -; d_call: -; v_call: TRBV4-3; j_call: TRBJ2-2; cdr3_nt: TGCGCCAGCAGCCAAAGGGCGACGACGAACACCGGGGAGCTGTTTTTT; cdr3_aa: CASSQRATTNTGELFF
clone_size: -; d_call: TRBD2; v_call: TRBV27; j_call: TRBJ2-3; cdr3_nt: TGTGCCAGCACCCCGGGGGGTTTCACAGATACGCAGTATTTT; cdr3_aa: CASTPGGFTDTQYF
clone_size: -; d_call: -; v_call: TRBV28; j_call: TRBJ1-1; cdr3_nt: TGTGCCAGCAGTTTTAGACGGTACGCTGAAGCTTTCTTT; cdr3_aa: CASSFRRYAEAFF
clone_size: -; d_call: TRBD1; v_call: TRBV7-8; j_call: TRBJ2-2; cdr3_nt: TGTGCCAGCAGCAGGACAGGGAACGGGGAGCTGTTTTTT; cdr3_aa: CASSRTGNGELFF
clone_size: -; d_call: TRBD1; v_call: TRBV28; j_call: TRBJ1-2; cdr3_nt: TGTGCCAGCAGTGCCGGGACAGGGTATGGCTACACCTTC; cdr3_aa: CASSAGTGYGYTF
clone_size: -; d_call: TRBD2; v_call: TRBV4-3; j_call: TRBJ2-1; cdr3_nt: TGCGCCAGCAGCCAAGCTGGGGGGGGACTAGTGTCCGGTGAGCAGTTCTTC; cdr3_aa: CASSQAGGGLVSGEQFF
clone_size: -; d_call: TRBD2; v_call: TRBV10-3; j_call: TRBJ2-1; cdr3_nt: TGTGCCATCAGTGTGCGGGAGAATGAGCAGTTCTTC; cdr3_aa: CAISVRENEQFF
clone_size: once; d_call: -; v_call: TRBV27; j_call: TRBJ1-1; cdr3_nt: TGTGCCAGCAGTTTCCAGGGTATGGCGATGAACACTGAAGCTTTCTTT; cdr3_aa: CASSFQGMAMNTEAFF
clone_size: -; d_call: -; v_call: TRBV4-3; j_call: TRBJ2-7; cdr3_nt: TGCGCCAGCAGCCAAGTTAAGGGGAACTACGAGCAGTACTTC; cdr3_aa: CASSQVKGNYEQYF
clone_size: -; d_call: -; v_call: TRBV28; j_call: TRBJ2-4; cdr3_nt: TGTGCCAGCAGTTTAGGCACCGGGTGGGGGGCCATTCAGTACTTC; cdr3_aa: CASSLGTGWGAIQYF
clone_size: -; d_call: TRBD2; v_call: TRBV5-4; j_call: TRBJ2-3; cdr3_nt: TGTGCCAGCAGTCCGGGACTAGCGATCACAGATACGCAGTATTTT; cdr3_aa: CASSPGLAITDTQYF
clone_size: -; d_call: -; v_call: TRBV7-2; j_call: TRBJ1-2; cdr3_nt: TGTGCCAGCAGCTTACAGGGCTATGGCTACACCTTC; cdr3_aa: CASSLQGYGYTF
clone_size: few; d_call: TRBD2; v_call: TRBV9; j_call: TRBJ2-5; cdr3_nt: TGTGCCAGCAGCCCCAGACTAGCGGGAGGGCCTGAGACCCAGTACTTC; cdr3_aa: CASSPRLAGGPETQYF
clone_size: -; d_call: -; v_call: TRBV5-6; j_call: TRBJ2-1; cdr3_nt: TGTGCCAGCAGCTCGCGCGATTTGGGGATCTCCTACAATGAGCAGTTCTTC; cdr3_aa: CASSSRDLGISYNEQFF
clone_size: few; d_call: -; v_call: TRBV6-1; j_call: TRBJ2-1; cdr3_nt: TGTGCCAGCAGTGTAGGGGGCTCCTACAATGAGCAGTTCTTC; cdr3_aa: CASSVGGSYNEQFF
clone_size: once; d_call: -; v_call: TRBV7-9; j_call: TRBJ2-5; cdr3_nt: TGTGCCAGCAAAAAGGGGCAGGGTCAAGAGACCCAGTACTTC; cdr3_aa: CASKKGQGQETQYF
clone_size: -; d_call: -; v_call: TRBV15; j_call: TRBJ2-2; cdr3_nt: TGTGCCACCAGCAGAGATCATTTTGGGCGGGGGCCAAGTACCGGGGAGCTGTTTTTT; cdr3_aa: CATSRDHFGRGPSTGELFF
clone_size: -; d_call: -; v_call: TRBV7-2; j_call: TRBJ2-2; cdr3_nt: TGTGCCACCGCCCCCCAGCGGGTGACCGGGGAGCTGTTTTTT; cdr3_aa: CATAPQRVTGELFF
clone_size: few; d_call: TRBD1; v_call: TRBV5-1; j_call: TRBJ1-3; cdr3_nt: TGCGCCAGCAGCCCGGGACAGCTAGTCCCCTCTGGAAACACCATATATTTT; cdr3_aa: CASSPGQLVPSGNTIYF
clone_size: -; d_call: -; v_call: TRBV20-1; j_call: TRBJ2-7; cdr3_nt: TGCAGTGTCATACAGGGCTTCGAGCAGTACTTC; cdr3_aa: CSVIQGFEQYF
clone_size: -; d_call: -; v_call: TRBV11-3; j_call: TRBJ2-1; cdr3_nt: TGTGCCAGCAGCACCGGGACAAAATACAATGAGCAGTTCTTC; cdr3_aa: CASSTGTKYNEQFF
clone_size: -; d_call: -; v_call: TRBV9; j_call: TRBJ1-1; cdr3_nt: TGTGCCAGCAGCGCGGGACTAAACACTGAAGCTTTCTTT; cdr3_aa: CASSAGLNTEAFF
clone_size: -; d_call: -; v_call: TRBV10-3; j_call: TRBJ1-3; cdr3_nt: TGTGCCATCAGTGAGTCGCGGGGGCCCTCCTCTGGAAACACCATATATTTT; cdr3_aa: CAISESRGPSSGNTIYF
clone_size: -; d_call: TRBD2; v_call: TRBV7-2; j_call: TRBJ2-7; cdr3_nt: TGTGCCAGCAGCCCCCGGGGGGCGACTAGCGGGGGGGCCGGTTACGAGCAGTACTTC; cdr3_aa: CASSPRGATSGGAGYEQYF
clone_size: -; d_call: -; v_call: TRBV28; j_call: TRBJ2-4; cdr3_nt: TGTGCCAGCAGCTTAGCCGGGCCCCTACTACTAGCCAAAAACATTCAGTACTTC; cdr3_aa: CASSLAGPLLLAKNIQYF
clone_size: -; d_call: -; v_call: TRBV7-3; j_call: TRBJ2-2; cdr3_nt: TGTGCCAGCGCGAGGGGAGTGAATAGCGGAAACACCGGGGAGCTGTTTTTT; cdr3_aa: CASARGVNSGNTGELFF
clone_size: -; d_call: TRBD1; v_call: TRBV2; j_call: TRBJ1-1; cdr3_nt: TGTGCCAGCAGTGACTTAAGGCAGGGGGCTGACACTGAAGCTTTCTTT; cdr3_aa: CASSDLRQGADTEAFF
clone_size: -; d_call: -; v_call: TRBV7-6; j_call: TRBJ2-5; cdr3_nt: TGTGCCAGCAGCTTAATCCAAGAGACCCAGTACTTC; cdr3_aa: CASSLIQETQYF
clone_size: -; d_call: TRBD2; v_call: TRBV7-9; j_call: TRBJ2-7; cdr3_nt: TGTGCCAGCAGCTACCTGGGACTAAACGAGCAGTACTTC; cdr3_aa: CASSYLGLNEQYF
clone_size: -; d_call: -; v_call: TRBV4-3; j_call: TRBJ1-2; cdr3_nt: TGCGCCAGCAGCCAAGATACCCCACAGGGAGTAGTGGATGGCTACACCTTC; cdr3_aa: CASSQDTPQGVVDGYTF
clone_size: -; d_call: -; v_call: TRBV27; j_call: TRBJ1-1; cdr3_nt: TGTGCCAGCAGTTGGAGGAGAAACACTGAAGCTTTCTTT; cdr3_aa: CASSWRRNTEAFF
clone_size: -; d_call: -; v_call: TRBV18; j_call: TRBJ1-4; cdr3_nt: TGTGCCAGCTCACCATCGGGTGAAAAACTGTTTTTT; cdr3_aa: CASSPSGEKLFF